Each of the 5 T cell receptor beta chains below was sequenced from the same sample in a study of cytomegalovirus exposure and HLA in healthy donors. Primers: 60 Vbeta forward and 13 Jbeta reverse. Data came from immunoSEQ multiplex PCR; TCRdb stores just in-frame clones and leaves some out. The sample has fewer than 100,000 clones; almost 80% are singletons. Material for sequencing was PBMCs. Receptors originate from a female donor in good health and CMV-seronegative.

The CDR3: CASSQTFSGPAYEQYF. CDR3 DNA: TGTGCCAGCAGCCAGACCTTTAGCGGGCCAGCCTACGAGCAGTACTTC. The chain recombines TRBV11-2 with TRBJ2-7; 7 positions match TRBD2. The germline V gene has CDR1 SGHAT and CDR2 FQNNGV. With V trimmed by 5 bases and J by 2 bases, 12 bases remained unmatched. The CDR3 runs 16 residues.

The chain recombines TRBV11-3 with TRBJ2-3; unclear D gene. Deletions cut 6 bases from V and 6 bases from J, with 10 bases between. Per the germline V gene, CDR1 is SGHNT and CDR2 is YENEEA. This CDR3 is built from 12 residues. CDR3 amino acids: CASSRVSDTQYF. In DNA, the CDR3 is TGTGCCAGCAGTCGTGTATCGGATACGCAGTATTTT.

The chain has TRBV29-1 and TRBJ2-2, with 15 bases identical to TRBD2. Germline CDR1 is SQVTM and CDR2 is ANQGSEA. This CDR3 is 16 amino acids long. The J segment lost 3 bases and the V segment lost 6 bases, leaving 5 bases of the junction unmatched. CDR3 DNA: TGCAGCGTCGGACTAGCGGGAGGGCCCGACACCGGGGAGCTGTTTTTT. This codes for CSVGLAGGPDTGELFF.

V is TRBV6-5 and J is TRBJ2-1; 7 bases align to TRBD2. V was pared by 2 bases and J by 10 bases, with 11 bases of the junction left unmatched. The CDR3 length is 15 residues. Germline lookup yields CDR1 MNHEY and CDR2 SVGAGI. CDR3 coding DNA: TGTGCCAGCAGTTACGAATCCGGGACTAATGGCGAGCAGTTCTTC. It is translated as CASSYESGTNGEQFF.

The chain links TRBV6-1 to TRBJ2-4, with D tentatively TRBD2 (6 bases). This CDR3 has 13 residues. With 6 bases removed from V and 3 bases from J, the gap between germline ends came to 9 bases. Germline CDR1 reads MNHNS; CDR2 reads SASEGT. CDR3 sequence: CASRDYLKNIQYF. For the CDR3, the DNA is TGTGCCAGCAGGGACTACCTCAAAAACATTCAGTACTTC.